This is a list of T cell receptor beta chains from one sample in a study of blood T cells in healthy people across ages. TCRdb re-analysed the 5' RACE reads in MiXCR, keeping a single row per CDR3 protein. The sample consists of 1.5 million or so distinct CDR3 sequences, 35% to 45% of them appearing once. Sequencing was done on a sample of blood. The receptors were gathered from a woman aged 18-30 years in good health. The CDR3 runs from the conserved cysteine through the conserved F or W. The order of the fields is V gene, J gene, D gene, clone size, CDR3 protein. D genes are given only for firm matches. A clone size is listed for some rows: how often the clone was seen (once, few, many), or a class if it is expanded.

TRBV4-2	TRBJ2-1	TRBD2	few	CASSQGLAGGANEQFF
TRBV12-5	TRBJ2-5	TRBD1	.	CASGKDRAETQYF
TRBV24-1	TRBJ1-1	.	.	CATSDSRARGDYAEAFF
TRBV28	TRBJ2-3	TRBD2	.	CASRPGLAGDSTDTQYF
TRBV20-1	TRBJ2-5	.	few	CSARWQNPGETQYF
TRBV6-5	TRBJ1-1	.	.	CASSDSKNTEAFF
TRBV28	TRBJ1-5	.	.	CASSTGGQFNQPQHF
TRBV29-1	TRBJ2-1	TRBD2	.	CSARGLSSSYNEQFF
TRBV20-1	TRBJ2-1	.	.	CSARRSGLYNEQSF
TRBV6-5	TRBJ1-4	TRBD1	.	CATGGTGFEELFF
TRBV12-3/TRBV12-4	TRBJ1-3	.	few	CASSLDQPSSGNTIYF
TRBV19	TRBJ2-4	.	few	CASSIPTGTQFGQNIQYF
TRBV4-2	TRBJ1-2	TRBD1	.	CASNQLGGLDFNYGYTF
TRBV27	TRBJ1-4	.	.	CASSFIGGPGEKLFF
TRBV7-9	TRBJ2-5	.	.	CATPMARETQYF
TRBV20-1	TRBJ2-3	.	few	CSADSLTDTQYF
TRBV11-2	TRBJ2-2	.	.	CASSRTVTGELFF
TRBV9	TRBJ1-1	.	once	CASRDGMNTEAFF
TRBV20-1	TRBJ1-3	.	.	CSAAVPGTGNTIYF
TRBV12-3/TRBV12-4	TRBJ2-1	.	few	CASRPLGLDTSNEQFF
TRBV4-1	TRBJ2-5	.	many	CASSQDAVFQETQYF
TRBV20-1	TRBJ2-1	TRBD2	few	CSADRTSGVNEQFF
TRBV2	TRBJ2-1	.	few	CASRPSVNEQFF
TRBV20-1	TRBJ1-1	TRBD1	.	CSASRLRDRKNTEAFF
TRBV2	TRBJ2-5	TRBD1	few	CASRDLTGSEYF
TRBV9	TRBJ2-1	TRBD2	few	CASSVASGGENEQFF
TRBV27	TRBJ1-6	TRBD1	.	CASSFLGGGSPLHF
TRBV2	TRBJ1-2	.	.	CASSERDKNYGYTF
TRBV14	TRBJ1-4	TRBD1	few	CASSLPNRGRNEKLFF
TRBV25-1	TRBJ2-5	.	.	CASSGPGSATQYF
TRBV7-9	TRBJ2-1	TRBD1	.	CASSHGTAYTGEQFF
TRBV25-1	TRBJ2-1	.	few	CASSEGLTNLNEQFF
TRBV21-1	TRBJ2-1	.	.	CASMRLAGVGTYNEQFF
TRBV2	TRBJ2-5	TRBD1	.	CASSLTGDQGTQYF
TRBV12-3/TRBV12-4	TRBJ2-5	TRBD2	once	CAGRLGLAGQGETQYF
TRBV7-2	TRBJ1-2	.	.	CASSIQSIYGYTF
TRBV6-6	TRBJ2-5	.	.	CASSYPEQGQWETQYF
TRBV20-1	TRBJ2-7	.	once	CSSPVPGRSSYNEQYF
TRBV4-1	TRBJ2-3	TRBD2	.	CTSSQRPFPAGDTDTQYF
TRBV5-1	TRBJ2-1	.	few	CASSFEGLREQFF
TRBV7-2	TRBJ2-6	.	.	CASSLVLTSGANVLTF
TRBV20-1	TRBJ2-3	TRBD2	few	CSAVKKREGPTDTQYF
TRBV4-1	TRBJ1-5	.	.	CASSQDWGPRAQPQHF
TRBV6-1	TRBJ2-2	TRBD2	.	CASSIKPGTSGSPGTGELFF
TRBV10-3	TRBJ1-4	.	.	CAISDLPGREKLFF
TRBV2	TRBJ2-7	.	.	CATTGGVSSYEQYF
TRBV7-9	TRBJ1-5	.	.	CTSSPRPVTGGNQPQHF
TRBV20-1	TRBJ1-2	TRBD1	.	CSASVYGTGSNYGYTF
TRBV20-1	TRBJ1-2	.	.	CSVRNYGYTF
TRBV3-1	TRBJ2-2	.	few	CASSQLWSIETGELFF
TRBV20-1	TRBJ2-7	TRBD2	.	CSARDPRGGSYEQYF
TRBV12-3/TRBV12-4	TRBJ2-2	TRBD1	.	CASSYLQGVGELFF
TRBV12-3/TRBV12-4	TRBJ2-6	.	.	CASSLEVTGANVLTF
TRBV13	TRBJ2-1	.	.	CASSLIVDEQFF
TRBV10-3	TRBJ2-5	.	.	CAISEGRGGGTQYF
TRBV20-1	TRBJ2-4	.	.	CSALSEAKNIQYF
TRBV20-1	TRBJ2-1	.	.	CIVESYNEQFF
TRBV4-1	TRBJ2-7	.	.	CASSPRDGPYEQYF
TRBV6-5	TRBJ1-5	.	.	CASSYRFGPNQPQHF
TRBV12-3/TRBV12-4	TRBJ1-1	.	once	CASSTQLNTEAFF